A single sample is the source of the 15 T cell receptor beta chains below, sequenced in a study of cytomegalovirus exposure and HLA in healthy donors. The PCR made use of 60 Vbeta and 13 Jbeta primers. Assay used: immunoSEQ multiplex PCR; TCRdb lists only in-frame clones, some missing. The sample yields some 180,000 clones, approximately 90% seen once. Sequenced input: PBMCs. Receptors were obtained from a boy between 2 and 10 years old in good health and CMV-seronegative.

This sequence joins TRBV27 and TRBJ2-3, with 9 bases lining up with TRBD1. Germline assignment: CDR1 MNHEY and CDR2 SMNVEV (reference sequence). The CDR3 runs 16 residues. V lost 4 bases to trimming and J lost 4 bases; unmatched junction nucleotides: 9. The CDR3 nucleotides read TGTGCCAGCAGTTCCTTAGGGACAGGGTATGCAGATACGCAGTATTTT. It specifies CASSSLGTGYADTQYF.

The rearrangement joins TRBV6-1 to TRBJ2-7; 8 positions match TRBD1. CDR3 length: 14 amino acids. V trimming: 6 bases; J trimming: 3 bases; junction bases outside the gene matches: 7. Per germline, CDR1 MNHNS and CDR2 SASEGT. Here the CDR3 DNA reads TGTGCCAGCAGGGGAGGACAGGGTATCTACGAGCAGTACTTC. Protein: CASRGGQGIYEQYF.

This chain joins TRBV7-6 and TRBJ2-7, with D possibly being TRBD2 (6 bases). Trimming cost V 1 base and J 7 bases, with 8 bases left between them. The CDR3 spans 12 residues. CDR1 and CDR2 (germline): SGHVS, FNYEAQ. DNA of the CDR3: TGTGCCAGCAGCTTAGGAGGACTAGAGCAGTACTTC. Protein sequence: CASSLGGLEQYF.

This chain joins TRBV15 and TRBJ2-7; 8 bases are shared with TRBD2. The germline V gene has CDR1 LNHNV and CDR2 YYDKDF (reference sequence). The CDR3 covers 19 residues. V shed 0 bases and J 4 bases; nucleotides not matched to a gene: 17. The CDR3 region is CATSRDLERERRGRYEQYF. The CDR3 nucleotides are TGTGCCACCAGCAGAGATCTGGAGCGGGAGCGACGTGGTCGATACGAGCAGTACTTC.

The chain employs TRBV7-2 and TRBJ2-1, with TRBD2 as a possible D gene (6 bases). V lost 10 bases and J 3 bases, leaving 16 bases between the germline ends. The CDR3 consists of 14 residues. CDR1 and CDR2 from the germline V gene are SGHTA and FQGNSA. CDR3 bases: TGTGCCACCTACCGGAGGGGCGACTACAATGAGCAGTTCTTC. This sequence encodes CATYRRGDYNEQFF.

The chain is built from TRBV27 and TRBJ1-2, with D perhaps matching TRBD1 (6 bases). Germline V gives CDR1 MNHEY, CDR2 SMNVEV (reference sequence). The V gene lost 6 bases and the J gene lost 10 bases, with 12 bases spanning the gap. CDR3 length equals 11 residues. CDR3 sequence reads: CASRQGQDYTF. In DNA form, the CDR3 reads TGTGCCAGCAGACAGGGCCAAGACTACACCTTC.

The J gene is TRBJ2-2, the V gene TRBV19, with 11 bases matching TRBD2. The germline gives CDR1 LNHDA, CDR2 SQIVND (reference sequence). The V gene end was trimmed by 2 bases and the J gene end by 5 bases; junction bases not matched to a gene: 4. The length of the CDR3 is 16 residues. CDR3 DNA: TGTGCCAGTAGTATATTTAGCGGGAGGGGTACCGGGGAGCTGTTTTTT. Its protein is CASSIFSGRGTGELFF. Based on the CDR3 plus reference TRBV19 and TRBJ2-2, the full variable domain is DGGITQSPKYLFRKEGQNVTLSCEQNLNHDAMYWYRQDPGQGLRLIYYSQIVNDFQKGDIAEGYSVSREKKESFPLTVTSAQKNPTAFYLCASSIFSGRGTGELFFGEGSRLTVL.

The V call is TRBV7-2, the J call TRBJ2-5; 9 bases are shared with TRBD2. CDR3 length: 15 amino acids. The V and J ends lost 3 bases and 5 bases, in that order; junction bases with no gene match: 7. The V gene's germline CDR1 is SGHTA and CDR2 FQGNSA. CDR3 bases: TGTGCCAGCAGCTTTCGCGGACTAGCGATCGAGACCCAGTACTTC. It specifies CASSFRGLAIETQYF.

The chain has TRBV19 and TRBJ2-7, with a tentative D call TRBD2 (6 bases). The CDR3 runs 14 residues. Germline assignment: CDR1 LNHDA and CDR2 SQIVND (reference sequence). Trimming left V 7 bases short and J 5 bases short, with 18 bases between. The CDR3 sequence: CASNSGAMRNEQYF. DNA of the CDR3: TGTGCCAGTAACTCGGGAGCAATGAGGAACGAGCAGTACTTC.

The V and J genes are TRBV5-1 and TRBJ1-1; 8 bases are shared with TRBD1. The CDR3 extends over 15 amino acids. The V segment lost 2 bases and the J segment 1 base; nucleotides outside the gene matches: 4. From germline, CDR1 is SGHRS and CDR2 YFSETQ. The CDR3 reads CASSFQGAGNTEAFF. The CDR3 region has the DNA TGCGCCAGCAGCTTCCAGGGGGCTGGGAACACTGAAGCTTTCTTT.

The chain has TRBV19 and TRBJ2-2; a weak D match, TRBD1 (6 bases). The V end was cut by 5 bases, the J end by 6 bases, with 16 bases between. This CDR3 has 15 residues. The germline CDR1 and CDR2 sequences are LNHDA and SQIVND (reference sequence). This CDR3 reads CASSPGQPLAGELFF. CDR3 coding DNA: TGTGCCAGTAGTCCCGGACAGCCCCTCGCCGGGGAGCTGTTTTTT.

Only one count was recorded for this clone. V gene TRBV5-6 combines with J gene TRBJ2-5, with TRBD2 as a possible D gene (6 bases). With 0 bases removed from V and 1 base from J, the gap between germline ends came to 13 bases. The CDR3 spans 16 residues. Germline loops: CDR1 SGHDT, CDR2 YYEEEE. The CDR3 sequence is CASSLVLANSQETQYF. The CDR3 bases are TGTGCCAGCAGCTTGGTCCTAGCGAACAGCCAAGAGACCCAGTACTTC.

The gene calls are TRBV7-2 and TRBJ1-1, with D possibly TRBD1 on 5 matching bases. Looked up from germline, CDR1 is SGHTA and CDR2 is FQGNSA. The CDR3 runs 17 residues. Trimming cost V 10 bases and J 4 bases, with 28 bases left between them. The CDR3, as DNA: TGTGCCACCAACTTCCCCATTCTAGGGGCGAGAGTCACTGAAGCTTTCTTT. Translating it yields CATNFPILGARVTEAFF.

The table lists this clone with a count of one. The CDR3 protein is CASMVPTGTGEQYF. The CDR3 DNA reads as TGTGCCAGCATGGTCCCGACAGGGACGGGCGAGCAGTACTTC. The chain carries TRBV28 and TRBJ2-7, with 7 bases fitting TRBD1. CDR1 is MDHEN and CDR2 is SYDVKM in the germline V gene. V shed 7 bases, J shed 6 bases, and the junction held 12 bases outside the gene matches. This CDR3 has 14 residues. Drawing the rest from reference TRBV28 and TRBJ2-7, the complete variable domain is DVKVTQSSRYLVKRTGEKVFLECVQDMDHENMFWYRQDPGLGLRLIYFSYDVKMKEKGDIPEGYSVSREKKERFSLILESASTNQTSMYLCASMVPTGTGEQYFGPGTRLTVT.

The chain uses TRBV9 and TRBJ1-6; D unresolved. This CDR3 region has 13 residues. V lost 0 bases and J 11 bases, leaving 9 bases between the germline ends. The germline gives CDR1 SGDLS, CDR2 YYNGEE. CDR3 in DNA: TGTGCCAGCAGCGTAGATACGTCAGCACCCCTCCACTTT. The encoded protein is CASSVDTSAPLHF. Complete variable domain (other parts from reference TRBV9 and TRBJ1-6): DSGVTQTPKHLITATGQRVTLRCSPRSGDLSVYWYQQSLDQGLQFLIQYYNGEERAKGNILERFSAQQFPDLHSELNLSSLELGDSALYFCASSVDTSAPLHFGNGTRLTVT.